This TCR beta chain was sequenced in a study of control samples from healthy donors and cancer patients. V was shortened by 3 bases and J by 3 bases, with 12 bases between the two germline ends. Germline values: CDR1 MNHEY, CDR2 SMNVEV (reference sequence). The CDR3 sequence is 14 residues long. Libraries were prepared by immunoSEQ multiplex PCR; TCRdb keeps only in-frame clonotypes and omits some of them. The top ten clones hold 4.5% to 5.5% of a sample with roughly 76,000 clones, 94% of them seen once. The receptor was isolated from a woman between 18 and 29 years old in good health. Sequencing was carried out using blood. The chain links TRBV27 to TRBJ2-7; no firm D call. The CDR3 DNA is TGTGCCAGCAGTTTCTTAGACACTCTCTACGAGCAGTACTTC. Translated: CASSFLDTLYEQYF.